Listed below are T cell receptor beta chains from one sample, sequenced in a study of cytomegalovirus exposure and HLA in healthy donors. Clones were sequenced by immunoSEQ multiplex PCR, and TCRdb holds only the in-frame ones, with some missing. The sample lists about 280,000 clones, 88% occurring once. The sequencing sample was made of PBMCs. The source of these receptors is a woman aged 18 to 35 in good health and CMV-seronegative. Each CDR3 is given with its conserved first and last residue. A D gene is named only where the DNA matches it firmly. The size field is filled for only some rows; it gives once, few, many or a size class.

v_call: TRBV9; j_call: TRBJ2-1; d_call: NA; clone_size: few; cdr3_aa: CASSAYFNEQFF; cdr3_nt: TGTGCCAGCAGCGCGTACTTCAATGAGCAGTTCTTC
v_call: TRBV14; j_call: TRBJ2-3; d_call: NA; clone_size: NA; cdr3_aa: CASSQKRDTQYF; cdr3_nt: TGTGCCAGCAGCCAAAAGCGGGATACGCAGTATTTT
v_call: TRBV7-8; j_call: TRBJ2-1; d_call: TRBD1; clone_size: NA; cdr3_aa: CASSTGTGAYNEQFF; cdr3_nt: TGTGCCAGCAGCACCGGGACAGGGGCTTACAATGAGCAGTTCTTC
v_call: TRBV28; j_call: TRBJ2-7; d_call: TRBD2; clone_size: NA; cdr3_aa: CASSLAYRLGLAGPYEQYF; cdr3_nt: TGTGCCAGCAGTTTGGCGTACCGGCTCGGGCTAGCGGGACCCTACGAGCAGTACTTC
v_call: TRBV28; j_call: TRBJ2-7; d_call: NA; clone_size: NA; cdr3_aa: CASSNRGYEQYF; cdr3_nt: TGTGCCAGCAGTAATAGGGGCTACGAGCAGTACTTC
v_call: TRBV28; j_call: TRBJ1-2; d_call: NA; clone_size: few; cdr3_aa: CASSPSGGGYTF; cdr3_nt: TGTGCCAGCAGTCCCAGTGGGGGGGGCTACACCTTC
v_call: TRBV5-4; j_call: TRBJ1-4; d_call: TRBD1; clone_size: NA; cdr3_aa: CASSSTGGPDEKLFF; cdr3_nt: TGTGCCAGCAGCTCCACAGGGGGCCCAGATGAAAAACTGTTTTTT
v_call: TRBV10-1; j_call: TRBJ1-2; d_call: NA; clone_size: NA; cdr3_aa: CASSDGNYGYTF; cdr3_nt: TGCGCCAGCAGTGACGGTAACTATGGCTACACCTTC
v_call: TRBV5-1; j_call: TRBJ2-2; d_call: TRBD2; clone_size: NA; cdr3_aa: CASSLAWTSGSWSGELFF; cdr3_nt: TGCGCCAGCAGCTTGGCCTGGACTAGCGGGAGTTGGTCCGGGGAGCTGTTTTTT
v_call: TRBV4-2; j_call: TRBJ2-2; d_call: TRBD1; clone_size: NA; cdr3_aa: CASSQALSGGRELFF; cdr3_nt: TGTGCCAGCAGCCAAGCTCTATCAGGGGGTCGGGAGCTGTTTTTT
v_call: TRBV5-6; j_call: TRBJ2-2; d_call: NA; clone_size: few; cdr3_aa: CASSLVVRSGTGELFF; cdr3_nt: TGTGCCAGCAGCTTGGTAGTGCGGAGTGGAACCGGGGAGCTGTTTTTT
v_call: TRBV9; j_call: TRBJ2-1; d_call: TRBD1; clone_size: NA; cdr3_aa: CASSVGLDRASYNEQFF; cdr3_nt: TGTGCCAGCAGCGTAGGCTTGGACAGGGCATCATACAATGAGCAGTTCTTC
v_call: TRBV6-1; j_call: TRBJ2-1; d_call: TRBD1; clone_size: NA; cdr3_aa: CASSEADRGAYNEQFF; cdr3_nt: TGTGCCAGCAGTGAAGCGGACAGGGGCGCATACAATGAGCAGTTCTTC
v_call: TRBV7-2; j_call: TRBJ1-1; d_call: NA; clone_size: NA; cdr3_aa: CASSPARVNTEAFF; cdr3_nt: TGTGCCAGCAGCCCAGCCCGGGTGAACACTGAAGCTTTCTTT
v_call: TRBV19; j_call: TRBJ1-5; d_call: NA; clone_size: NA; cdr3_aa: CASISGVGPQHF; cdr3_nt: TGTGCCAGTATTAGCGGGGTTGGGCCCCAGCATTTT
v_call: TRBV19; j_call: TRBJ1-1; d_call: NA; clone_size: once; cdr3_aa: CASRTVGGTEAFF; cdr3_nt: TGTGCCAGTCGGACAGTTGGTGGCACTGAAGCTTTCTTT
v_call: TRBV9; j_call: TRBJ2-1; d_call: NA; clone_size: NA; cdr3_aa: CASSVAGRGNEQFF; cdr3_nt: TGTGCCAGCAGCGTAGCTGGCAGGGGCAATGAGCAGTTCTTC
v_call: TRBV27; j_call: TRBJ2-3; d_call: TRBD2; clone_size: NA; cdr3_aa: CASSPQLASGNPSTDTQYF; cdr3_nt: TGTGCCAGCAGTCCCCAGCTAGCTAGCGGCAATCCTAGCACAGATACGCAGTATTTT
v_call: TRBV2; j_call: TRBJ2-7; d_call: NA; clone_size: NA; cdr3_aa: CASSEKGHPYEQYF; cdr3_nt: TGTGCCAGCAGTGAAAAGGGACACCCCTACGAGCAGTACTTC
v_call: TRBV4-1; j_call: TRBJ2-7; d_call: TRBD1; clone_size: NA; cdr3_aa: CASSQMTGVPYEQYF; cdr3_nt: TGCGCCAGCAGCCAGATGACAGGGGTACCGTACGAGCAGTACTTC
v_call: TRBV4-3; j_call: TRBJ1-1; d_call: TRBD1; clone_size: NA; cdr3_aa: CASSWVRGQVEAFF; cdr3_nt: TGCGCCAGCAGCTGGGTCAGGGGGCAGGTTGAAGCTTTCTTT
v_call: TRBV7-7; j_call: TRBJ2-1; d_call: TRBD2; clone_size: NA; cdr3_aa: CASSPSGSSYNEQFF; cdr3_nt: TGTGCTAGCAGCCCCAGCGGGAGCTCCTACAATGAGCAGTTCTTC
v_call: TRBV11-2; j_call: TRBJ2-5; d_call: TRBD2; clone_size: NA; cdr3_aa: CASSPRGEVETQYF; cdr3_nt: TGTGCCAGCAGCCCACGGGGGGAGGTGGAGACCCAGTACTTC
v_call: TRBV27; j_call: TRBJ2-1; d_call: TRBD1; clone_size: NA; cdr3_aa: CASSLFAGTAPNEQFF; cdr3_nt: TGTGCCAGCAGTTTATTCGCCGGGACAGCCCCCAATGAGCAGTTCTTC
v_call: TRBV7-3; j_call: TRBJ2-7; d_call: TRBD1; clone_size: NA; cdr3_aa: CASSTGQGGPYEQYF; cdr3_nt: TGTGCCAGCAGCACTGGACAGGGGGGTCCCTACGAGCAGTACTTC
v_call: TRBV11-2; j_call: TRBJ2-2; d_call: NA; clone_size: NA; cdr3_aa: CASSSDTGELFF; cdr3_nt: TGTGCCAGCAGCTCTGACACCGGGGAGCTGTTTTTT
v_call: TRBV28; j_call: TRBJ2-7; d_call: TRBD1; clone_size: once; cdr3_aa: CASSAPGQGPYEQYF; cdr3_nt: TGTGCCAGCAGTGCGCCGGGACAGGGGCCTTACGAGCAGTACTTC
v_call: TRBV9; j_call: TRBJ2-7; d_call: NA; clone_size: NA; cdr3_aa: CASSVGSDSYEQYF; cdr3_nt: TGTGCCAGCAGCGTAGGCTCAGATTCCTACGAGCAGTACTTC
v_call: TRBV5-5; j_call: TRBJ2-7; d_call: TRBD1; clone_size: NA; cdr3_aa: CASSPTGTGPEQYF; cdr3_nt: TGTGCCAGCAGCCCCACCGGGACAGGGCCCGAGCAGTACTTC
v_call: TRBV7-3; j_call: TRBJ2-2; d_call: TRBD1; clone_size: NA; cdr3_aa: CASSTPGQGFTGELFF; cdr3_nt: TGTGCCAGCAGCACCCCGGGACAGGGGTTCACCGGGGAGCTGTTTTTT
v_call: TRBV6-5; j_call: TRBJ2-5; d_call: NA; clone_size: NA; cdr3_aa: CASSYSQLNPETQYF; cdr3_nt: TGTGCCAGCAGTTACTCACAGCTAAATCCGGAGACCCAGTACTTC
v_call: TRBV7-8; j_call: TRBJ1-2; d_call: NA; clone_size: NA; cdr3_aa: CASGDTGRHGYTF; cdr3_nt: TGTGCCAGCGGGGACACGGGGAGACATGGCTACACCTTC
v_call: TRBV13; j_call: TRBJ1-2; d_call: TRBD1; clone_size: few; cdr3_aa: CASSSGQAHGYTF; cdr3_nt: TGTGCCAGCAGCTCAGGACAGGCCCATGGCTACACCTTC
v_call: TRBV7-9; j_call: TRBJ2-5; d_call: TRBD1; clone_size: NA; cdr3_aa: CASSLEWDRVQETQYF; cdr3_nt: TGTGCCAGCAGCTTAGAATGGGACAGGGTTCAAGAGACCCAGTACTTC
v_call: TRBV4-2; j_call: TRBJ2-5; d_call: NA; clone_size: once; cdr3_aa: CASSQDGDSQETQYF; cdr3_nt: TGTGCCAGCAGCCAAGATGGTGACAGCCAAGAGACCCAGTACTTC
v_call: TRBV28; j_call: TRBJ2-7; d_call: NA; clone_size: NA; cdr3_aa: CASKPGTNYEQYF; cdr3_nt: TGTGCCAGTAAACCGGGAACTAACTACGAGCAGTACTTC
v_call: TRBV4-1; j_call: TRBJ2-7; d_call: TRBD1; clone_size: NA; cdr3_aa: CASSQRDSYEQYF; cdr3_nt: TGCGCCAGCAGCCAACGGGACAGCTACGAGCAGTACTTC
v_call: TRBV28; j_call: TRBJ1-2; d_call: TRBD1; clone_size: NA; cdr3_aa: CASSPPYRGSYGYTF; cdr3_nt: TGTGCCAGCAGCCCACCGTACAGGGGAAGCTATGGCTACACCTTC
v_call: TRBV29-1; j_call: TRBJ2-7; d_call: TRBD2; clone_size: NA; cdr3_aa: CSVRTSGSDEQYF; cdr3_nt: TGCAGCGTGAGGACTAGCGGGAGCGACGAGCAGTACTTC
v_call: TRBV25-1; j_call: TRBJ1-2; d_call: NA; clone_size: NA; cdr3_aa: CASSVAGHYGYTF; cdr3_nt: TGTGCCAGCAGTGTTGCTGGCCACTATGGCTACACCTTC